This is a list of T cell receptor beta chains from one sample in a study of T cells after posttransplantation cyclophosphamide. The repertoire was sequenced with immunoSEQ multiplex PCR; TCRdb's copy has only in-frame clones and lacks some. The specimen has 12,000 or so clones, none found just once. The sequenced sample consisted of PBMCs. All receptors come from a woman aged 40 to 50 in good health, CMV-negative, and a related stem cell transplant donor. Both conserved end residues are part of each CDR3. D genes are given only for firm matches. A clone size is listed for some rows: how often the clone was seen (once, few, many), or a class if it is expanded.

CDR3 protein: CATAAQSGQAFF; CDR3 DNA: TGTGCCACGGCGGCCCAGAGTGGACAGGCTTTCTTT; D gene: NA; J gene: TRBJ1-1; clone size: many; V gene: TRBV30
CDR3 protein: CASSTLVGGGNTGELFF; CDR3 DNA: TGTGCCAGTAGTACCCTAGTAGGGGGGGGTAACACCGGGGAGCTGTTTTTT; D gene: NA; J gene: TRBJ2-2; clone size: many; V gene: TRBV19
CDR3 protein: CASTPGLAFDEQFF; CDR3 DNA: TGTGCCAGCACACCGGGACTAGCTTTTGATGAGCAGTTCTTC; D gene: TRBD2; J gene: TRBJ2-1; clone size: many; V gene: TRBV2
CDR3 protein: CASSVWGQGTGNTIYF; CDR3 DNA: TGTGCCAGCAGCGTGTGGGGACAGGGGACTGGAAACACCATATATTTT; D gene: TRBD1; J gene: TRBJ1-3; clone size: many; V gene: TRBV9
CDR3 protein: CSVGSGVNQPQHF; CDR3 DNA: TGCAGCGTTGGGTCAGGGGTCAATCAGCCCCAGCATTTT; D gene: NA; J gene: TRBJ1-5; clone size: many; V gene: TRBV29-1
CDR3 protein: CASSPGTGFYGYTF; CDR3 DNA: TGTGCCAGCAGTCCCGGGACAGGATTCTATGGCTACACCTTC; D gene: TRBD1; J gene: TRBJ1-2; clone size: few; V gene: TRBV25-1
CDR3 protein: CASSHKGTGSNQPQHF; CDR3 DNA: TGTGCCAGCAGTCACAAGGGGACAGGGAGCAATCAGCCCCAGCATTTT; D gene: TRBD1; J gene: TRBJ1-5; clone size: many; V gene: TRBV6-2/TRBV6-3
CDR3 protein: CASSKPTVAKNIQYF; CDR3 DNA: TGTGCCAGTAGTAAGCCGACAGTAGCCAAAAACATTCAGTACTTC; D gene: NA; J gene: TRBJ2-4; clone size: many; V gene: TRBV19
CDR3 protein: CASSVRRAEQFF; CDR3 DNA: TGTGCCAGCAGTGTAAGGCGGGCTGAGCAGTTCTTC; D gene: NA; J gene: TRBJ2-1; clone size: many; V gene: TRBV2
CDR3 protein: CAHGLAGGSGELFF; CDR3 DNA: TGTGCCCACGGGCTAGCGGGAGGTTCCGGGGAGCTGTTTTTT; D gene: TRBD2; J gene: TRBJ2-2; clone size: NA; V gene: TRBV30
CDR3 protein: CASSEGGHGETQYF; CDR3 DNA: TGCGCCAGCAGTGAAGGCGGTCATGGCGAGACCCAGTACTTC; D gene: NA; J gene: TRBJ2-5; clone size: few; V gene: TRBV10-1
CDR3 protein: CASSQESRAILSGYTF; CDR3 DNA: TGCGCCAGCAGCCAAGAGAGCCGCGCTATACTGAGTGGCTACACCTTC; D gene: NA; J gene: TRBJ1-2; clone size: many; V gene: TRBV4-3
CDR3 protein: CASSVTGSGANVLTF; CDR3 DNA: TGTGCCAGCAGTGTCACAGGGTCTGGGGCCAACGTCCTGACTTTC; D gene: NA; J gene: TRBJ2-6; clone size: many; V gene: TRBV5-4
CDR3 protein: CASSFRETQYF; CDR3 DNA: TGTGCCAGCAGTTTCCGAGAGACCCAGTACTTC; D gene: NA; J gene: TRBJ2-5; clone size: NA; V gene: TRBV12-3/TRBV12-4
CDR3 protein: CASSFGLGMGNEQFF; CDR3 DNA: TGTGCCAGCAGCTTTGGACTGGGTATGGGAAATGAGCAGTTCTTC; D gene: NA; J gene: TRBJ2-1; clone size: many; V gene: TRBV7-9
CDR3 protein: CASSSNTGVVEKLFF; CDR3 DNA: TGTGCCAGCAGCTCCAATACAGGGGTTGTTGAAAAACTGTTTTTT; D gene: TRBD1; J gene: TRBJ1-4; clone size: many; V gene: TRBV7-8
CDR3 protein: CASSPPLAQAYEQYF; CDR3 DNA: TGTGCCAGCTCACCACCGCTCGCACAGGCCTACGAGCAGTACTTC; D gene: NA; J gene: TRBJ2-7; clone size: many; V gene: TRBV18
CDR3 protein: CASTLGTAYGYTF; CDR3 DNA: TGTGCCAGCACCTTAGGGACAGCCTATGGCTACACCTTC; D gene: TRBD1; J gene: TRBJ1-2; clone size: many; V gene: TRBV12-3/TRBV12-4
CDR3 protein: CASSLDREAEAFF; CDR3 DNA: TGTGCCAGCAGCTTGGACAGGGAGGCTGAAGCTTTCTTT; D gene: TRBD1; J gene: TRBJ1-1; clone size: many; V gene: TRBV11-2
CDR3 protein: CASSGTAVRGTEAFF; CDR3 DNA: TGTGCCAGCAGCGGGACAGCTGTACGGGGTACTGAAGCTTTCTTT; D gene: TRBD1; J gene: TRBJ1-1; clone size: many; V gene: TRBV7-2
CDR3 protein: CASSISPGELFF; CDR3 DNA: TGTGCCAGTAGTATCAGTCCCGGGGAGCTGTTTTTT; D gene: NA; J gene: TRBJ2-2; clone size: many; V gene: TRBV19
CDR3 protein: CASSSAGEGYTF; CDR3 DNA: TGTGCCAGCAGTTCGGCGGGGGAGGGCTACACCTTC; D gene: NA; J gene: TRBJ1-2; clone size: many; V gene: TRBV12-3/TRBV12-4
CDR3 protein: CSVIVRGSGNTIYF; CDR3 DNA: TGCAGCGTCATTGTCAGGGGCTCTGGAAACACCATATATTTT; D gene: NA; J gene: TRBJ1-3; clone size: many; V gene: TRBV29-1
CDR3 protein: CATSWGDSRNEQFF; CDR3 DNA: TGTGCCACCAGCTGGGGGGACTCTCGAAATGAGCAGTTCTTC; D gene: NA; J gene: TRBJ2-1; clone size: many; V gene: TRBV15
CDR3 protein: CASSLATVGEQYF; CDR3 DNA: TGTGCCAGCAGTTTAGCGACAGTGGGGGAGCAGTACTTC; D gene: NA; J gene: TRBJ2-7; clone size: many; V gene: TRBV12-3/TRBV12-4
CDR3 protein: CASSFLPVSGNTIYF; CDR3 DNA: TGTGCCAGCAGTTTCCTCCCGGTCTCTGGAAACACCATATATTTT; D gene: NA; J gene: TRBJ1-3; clone size: many; V gene: TRBV28
CDR3 protein: CASSQGAPGELFF; CDR3 DNA: TGTGCCAGCAGTCAGGGGGCGCCCGGGGAGCTGTTTTTT; D gene: TRBD1; J gene: TRBJ2-2; clone size: many; V gene: TRBV28
CDR3 protein: CASSLRWGGIYEQYF; CDR3 DNA: TGTGCCAGCAGCCTCAGGTGGGGGGGCATCTACGAGCAGTACTTC; D gene: NA; J gene: TRBJ2-7; clone size: many; V gene: TRBV7-8
CDR3 protein: CASSRETGGRAYEQYF; CDR3 DNA: TGCGCCAGCAGCCGAGAAACAGGGGGGCGCGCCTACGAGCAGTACTTC; D gene: TRBD1; J gene: TRBJ2-7; clone size: many; V gene: TRBV4-1
CDR3 protein: CASSPHSNYGYTF; CDR3 DNA: TGTGCCAGCAGCCCACACAGTAACTATGGCTACACCTTC; D gene: NA; J gene: TRBJ1-2; clone size: many; V gene: TRBV7-9
CDR3 protein: CASSESGVRGRGTDTQYF; CDR3 DNA: TGTGCCAGCAGTGAATCGGGGGTGCGCGGGAGGGGCACAGATACGCAGTATTTT; D gene: TRBD2; J gene: TRBJ2-3; clone size: many; V gene: TRBV6-4
CDR3 protein: CASSFLAGVGEQYF; CDR3 DNA: TGTGCCAGCAGTTTTCTAGCGGGAGTGGGGGAGCAGTACTTC; D gene: TRBD2; J gene: TRBJ2-7; clone size: many; V gene: TRBV28
CDR3 protein: CASSLPGRGRTEAFF; CDR3 DNA: TGTGCCAGCAGCCTTCCCGGACGGGGAAGAACTGAAGCTTTCTTT; D gene: NA; J gene: TRBJ1-1; clone size: many; V gene: TRBV12-3/TRBV12-4
CDR3 protein: CASNRGNPSTDTQYF; CDR3 DNA: TGTGCCAGCAACCGGGGGAACCCTAGCACAGATACGCAGTATTTT; D gene: NA; J gene: TRBJ2-3; clone size: many; V gene: TRBV2
CDR3 protein: CASNRDRAGYTF; CDR3 DNA: TGTGCCAGCAATAGGGACAGGGCTGGCTACACCTTC; D gene: TRBD1; J gene: TRBJ1-2; clone size: many; V gene: TRBV2
CDR3 protein: CASSLAGQPGEQYF; CDR3 DNA: TGCGCCAGCAGCTTGGCGGGACAGCCGGGAGAGCAGTACTTC; D gene: TRBD1; J gene: TRBJ2-7; clone size: many; V gene: TRBV5-1
CDR3 protein: CASSVKGSCRPNEKLFF; CDR3 DNA: TGTGCCAGCAGCGTAAAAGGCTCCTGCAGGCCTAATGAAAAACTGTTTTTT; D gene: NA; J gene: TRBJ1-4; clone size: NA; V gene: TRBV9
CDR3 protein: CASSLTSGSLNIQYF; CDR3 DNA: TGTGCCAGCAGCCTCACTAGCGGGAGTTTGAACATTCAGTACTTC; D gene: TRBD2; J gene: TRBJ2-4; clone size: few; V gene: TRBV7-2
CDR3 protein: CASSVGQGDEKLFF; CDR3 DNA: TGTGCCAGCAGCGTGGGACAGGGCGATGAAAAACTGTTTTTT; D gene: TRBD1; J gene: TRBJ1-4; clone size: many; V gene: TRBV7-2
CDR3 protein: CAIPGAGLLAELNAAYEQYF; CDR3 DNA: TGTGCCATCCCAGGGGCCGGACTACTAGCGGAATTGAACGCCGCCTACGAGCAGTACTTC; D gene: TRBD2; J gene: TRBJ2-7; clone size: medium-sized; V gene: TRBV10-3
CDR3 protein: CARKKRDRGNTIYF; CDR3 DNA: TGTGCCAGAAAGAAGCGGGACAGGGGTAACACCATATATTTT; D gene: TRBD1; J gene: TRBJ1-3; clone size: many; V gene: TRBV5-3
CDR3 protein: CASSKTGTSGGTSTDTQYF; CDR3 DNA: TGTGCCAGTAGTAAAACCGGGACTAGCGGGGGAACTAGCACAGATACGCAGTATTTT; D gene: TRBD2; J gene: TRBJ2-3; clone size: many; V gene: TRBV19
CDR3 protein: CASSTGQGSEKLFF; CDR3 DNA: TGTGCCAGTAGTACGGGACAGGGAAGTGAAAAACTGTTTTTT; D gene: TRBD1; J gene: TRBJ1-4; clone size: many; V gene: TRBV19
CDR3 protein: CASSRGTGLGNQPQHF; CDR3 DNA: TGTGCCAGCTCTCGAGGGACAGGGTTGGGCAATCAGCCCCAGCATTTT; D gene: TRBD1; J gene: TRBJ1-5; clone size: many; V gene: TRBV2
CDR3 protein: CASSRGGSGNTIYF; CDR3 DNA: TGTGCCAGCAGCAGAGGGGGTTCTGGAAACACCATATATTTT; D gene: NA; J gene: TRBJ1-3; clone size: few; V gene: TRBV9
CDR3 protein: CASSLGGGAAYNEQFF; CDR3 DNA: TGTGCCAGCAGCTTGGGTGGGGGGGCAGCCTACAATGAGCAGTTCTTC; D gene: NA; J gene: TRBJ2-1; clone size: many; V gene: TRBV5-4
CDR3 protein: CASIGQGANEKLFF; CDR3 DNA: TGTGCCAGCATTGGGCAGGGAGCTAATGAAAAACTGTTTTTT; D gene: NA; J gene: TRBJ1-4; clone size: many; V gene: TRBV12-3/TRBV12-4
CDR3 protein: CASSAASGSGPKDTQYF; CDR3 DNA: TGTGCCAGTAGTGCGGCTAGCGGGAGTGGCCCAAAAGATACGCAGTATTTT; D gene: TRBD2; J gene: TRBJ2-3; clone size: many; V gene: TRBV19
CDR3 protein: CASSLFRGSDSPLHF; CDR3 DNA: TGTGCCAGCAGTTTGTTTAGGGGTAGTGATTCACCCCTCCACTTT; D gene: NA; J gene: TRBJ1-6; clone size: many; V gene: TRBV12-3/TRBV12-4
CDR3 protein: CASRLSSTDTQYF; CDR3 DNA: TGTGCCAGCCGACTATCTAGCACAGATACGCAGTATTTT; D gene: NA; J gene: TRBJ2-3; clone size: many; V gene: TRBV5-5
CDR3 protein: CAIKGSGSNQPQHF; CDR3 DNA: TGTGCCATTAAAGGGTCGGGGAGCAATCAGCCCCAGCATTTT; D gene: NA; J gene: TRBJ1-5; clone size: many; V gene: TRBV6-4
CDR3 protein: CASSPPAAGGYEQYF; CDR3 DNA: TGTGCCAGCTCACCACCGGCGGCGGGGGGCTACGAGCAGTACTTC; D gene: TRBD2; J gene: TRBJ2-7; clone size: many; V gene: TRBV18
CDR3 protein: CATSRQSSAGSPLHF; CDR3 DNA: TGTGCCACCAGCAGACAATCTTCGGCGGGATCACCCCTCCACTTT; D gene: NA; J gene: TRBJ1-6; clone size: few; V gene: TRBV15
CDR3 protein: CASILGQEPMNTEAFF; CDR3 DNA: TGTGCCAGCATTCTCGGACAGGAACCCATGAACACTGAAGCTTTCTTT; D gene: TRBD1; J gene: TRBJ1-1; clone size: many; V gene: TRBV2
CDR3 protein: CASSSAGGEMWETQYF; CDR3 DNA: TGTGCCAGCAGTTCGGCGGGTGGGGAGATGTGGGAGACCCAGTACTTC; D gene: NA; J gene: TRBJ2-5; clone size: many; V gene: TRBV6-2/TRBV6-3
CDR3 protein: CASSVMAYYEQYF; CDR3 DNA: TGTGCCAGCAGTGTGATGGCATACTACGAGCAGTACTTC; D gene: NA; J gene: TRBJ2-7; clone size: few; V gene: TRBV6-1